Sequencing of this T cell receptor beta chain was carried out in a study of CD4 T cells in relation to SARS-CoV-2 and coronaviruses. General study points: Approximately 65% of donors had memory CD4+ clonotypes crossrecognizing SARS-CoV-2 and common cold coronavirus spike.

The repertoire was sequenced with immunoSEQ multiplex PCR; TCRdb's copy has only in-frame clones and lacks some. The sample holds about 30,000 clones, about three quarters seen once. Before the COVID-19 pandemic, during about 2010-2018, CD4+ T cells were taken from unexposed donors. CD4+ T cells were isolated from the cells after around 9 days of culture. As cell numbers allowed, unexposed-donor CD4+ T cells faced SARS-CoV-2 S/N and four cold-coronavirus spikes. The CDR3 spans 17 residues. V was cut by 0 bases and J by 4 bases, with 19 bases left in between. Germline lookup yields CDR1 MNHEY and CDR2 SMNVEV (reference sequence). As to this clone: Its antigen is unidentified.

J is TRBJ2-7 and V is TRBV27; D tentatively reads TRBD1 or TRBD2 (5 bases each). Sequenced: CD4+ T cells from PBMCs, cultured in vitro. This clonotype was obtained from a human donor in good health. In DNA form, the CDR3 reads TGTGCCAGCAGTTTATCGTGGTTAGGGACGGGAATTTACGAGCAGTACTTC. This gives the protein CASSLSWLGTGIYEQYF.